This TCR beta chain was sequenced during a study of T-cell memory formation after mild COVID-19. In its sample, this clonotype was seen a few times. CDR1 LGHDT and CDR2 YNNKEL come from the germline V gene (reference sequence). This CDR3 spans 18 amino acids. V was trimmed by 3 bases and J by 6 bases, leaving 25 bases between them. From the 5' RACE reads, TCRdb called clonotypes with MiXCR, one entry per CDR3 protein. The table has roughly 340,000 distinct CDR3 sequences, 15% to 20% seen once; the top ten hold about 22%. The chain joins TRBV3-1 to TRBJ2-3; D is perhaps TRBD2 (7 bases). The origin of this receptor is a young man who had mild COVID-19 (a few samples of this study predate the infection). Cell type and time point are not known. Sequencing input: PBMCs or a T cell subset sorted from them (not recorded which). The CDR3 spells CASSHQGGGLKESDTQYF. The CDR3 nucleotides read TGTGCCAGCAGCCACCAAGGGGGGGGACTAAAGGAGTCGGATACGCAGTATTTT.